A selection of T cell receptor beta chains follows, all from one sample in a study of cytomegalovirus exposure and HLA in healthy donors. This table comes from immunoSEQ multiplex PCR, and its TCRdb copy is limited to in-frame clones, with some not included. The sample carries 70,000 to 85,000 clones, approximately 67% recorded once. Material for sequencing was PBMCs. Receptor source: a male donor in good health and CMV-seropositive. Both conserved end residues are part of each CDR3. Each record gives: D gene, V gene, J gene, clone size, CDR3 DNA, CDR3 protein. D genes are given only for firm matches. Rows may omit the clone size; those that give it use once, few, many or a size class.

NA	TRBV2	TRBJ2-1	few	TGTGCCAGCAGTGCCCTCAATGAGCAGTTCTTC	CASSALNEQFF
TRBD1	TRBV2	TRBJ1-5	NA	TGTGCCAGCAACCAAGGACAGGGGCTCGATCAGCCCCAGCATTTT	CASNQGQGLDQPQHF
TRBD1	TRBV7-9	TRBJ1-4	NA	TGTGCCAGCAGCCCCAGCCGGAAGGGACAGTTTGAAAAACTGTTTTTT	CASSPSRKGQFEKLFF
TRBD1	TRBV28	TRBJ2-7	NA	TGTGCCAGCAGCCCCTCGGGACAGGGTTCCCACGAGCAGTACTTC	CASSPSGQGSHEQYF
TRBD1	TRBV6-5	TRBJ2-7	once	TGTGCCAGCAGGGGGACAGGGTCGTACGAGCAGTACTTC	CASRGTGSYEQYF
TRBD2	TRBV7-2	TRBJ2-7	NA	TGTGCCAGCAGCTTAGCCCTGAGAGGGTTGCGGGAGAAGGGGTGGTACGAGCAGTACTTC	CASSLALRGLREKGWYEQYF
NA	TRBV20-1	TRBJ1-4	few	TGCAGTGCTAGAATAGAAAAACTGTTTTTT	CSARIEKLFF
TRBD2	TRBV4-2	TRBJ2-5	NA	TGTGCCAGCAGCTTGGCTAGCGGGGGGTGGGAGACCCAGTACTTC	CASSLASGGWETQYF
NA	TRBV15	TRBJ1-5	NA	TGTGCCACCAGCAACGGGCGGGAAAATCAGCCCCAGCATTTT	CATSNGRENQPQHF
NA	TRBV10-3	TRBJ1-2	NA	TGTGCCATCAGTGAGTCGAGTCAGGGTCCTAACTATGGCTACACCTTC	CAISESSQGPNYGYTF
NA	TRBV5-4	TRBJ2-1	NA	TGTGCCAGCAGCCCCAGAGGTAGCTCCTACAATGAGCAGTTCTTC	CASSPRGSSYNEQFF
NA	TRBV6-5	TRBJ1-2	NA	TGTGCCACTGGGAGCCGGGCCCTCTATGGCTACACCTTC	CATGSRALYGYTF
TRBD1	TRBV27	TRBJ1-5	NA	TGTGCCAGCAGGCCACAGGGGGGAGGCAATCAGCCCCAGCATTTT	CASRPQGGGNQPQHF
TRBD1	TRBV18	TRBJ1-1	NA	TGTGCCAGCTCACTATACAGGGGGCAGGTTGAAGCTTTCTTT	CASSLYRGQVEAFF
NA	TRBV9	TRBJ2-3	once	TGTGCCAGCAGCCCCGGAGGGGGAGGGACAGATACGCAGTATTTT	CASSPGGGGTDTQYF
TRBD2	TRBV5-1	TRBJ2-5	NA	TGCGCCAGCAGCCCGACTAGCGGCCAAGAGACCCAGTACTTC	CASSPTSGQETQYF
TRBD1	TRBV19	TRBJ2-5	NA	TGTGCCAGTAGACCGGGACAGCAAAGGGAGACCCAGTACTTC	CASRPGQQRETQYF
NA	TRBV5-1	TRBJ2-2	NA	TGCGCCAGCCGTGGAGGGACGAGCGGGGAGCTGTTTTTT	CASRGGTSGELFF
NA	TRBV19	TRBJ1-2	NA	TGTGCCAGTAGCAGCCTCGACCGGGACACCCGTGGGGGCTACACCTTC	CASSSLDRDTRGGYTF
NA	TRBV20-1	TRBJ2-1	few	TGCAGTGCGTATCAGGGAATCAGGCAGTTCTTC	CSAYQGIRQFF
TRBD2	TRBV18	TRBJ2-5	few	TGTGCCAGCTCACCACTAGCGGGAGTGAAAGGGCAAGAGACCCAGTACTTC	CASSPLAGVKGQETQYF
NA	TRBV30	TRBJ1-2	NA	TGTGCCTGGAGTGTCGGTGGAGTCGGAGGCTATGGCTACACCTTC	CAWSVGGVGGYGYTF